These 32 T cell receptor beta chains share one sample of origin, sequenced in a study of blood T cell repertoires in COVID-19. This table comes from immunoSEQ multiplex PCR, and its TCRdb copy is limited to in-frame clones, with some not included. The sample carries 150,000 to 180,000 clones, roughly nine tenths recorded once. The specimen sequenced was peripheral blood. These receptors all come from a woman in her 70s with acute or convalescent COVID-19.

For this clone: One base away lies a much larger clone, so this may be a sequencing read error. The rearrangement joins TRBV6-2 or TRBV6-3 to TRBJ2-3, with D perhaps assigned TRBD1 or TRBD2 (5 bases each). The CDR3 sequence is 14 residues long. V dropped 11 bases and J dropped 2 bases, with 17 bases sitting between them. Germline V lookup: CDR1 MNHEY, CDR2 SVGEGT. The CDR3 nucleotides read TGTGCCGGCACCCCGGGGCAGCCCACAGATACGCAGTATTTT. Its translation: CAGTPGQPTDTQYF.

V usage is TRBV28 and J usage is TRBJ1-6; 8 bases map to TRBD1. With 5 bases clipped from V and 7 bases from J, the junction kept 7 bases outside the gene matches. CDR1 and CDR2 (germline): MDHEN, SYDVKM. The CDR3 is made up of 15 amino acids. The CDR3 DNA reads as TGTGCCAGCAGTGTAGACAGGGGAAGAAATTCACCCCTCCACTTT. Amino acid sequence: CASSVDRGRNSPLHF.

V gene TRBV4-1 combines with J gene TRBJ2-5; possibly TRBD1 for D (7 bases). The CDR3 covers 16 residues. In germline, CDR1 is MGHRA, CDR2 YSYEKL. Deletions cut 0 bases from V and 5 bases from J, with 16 bases between. CDR3 residues: CASSQDGTPGGETQYF. CDR3 nucleotides: TGCGCCAGCAGCCAAGACGGGACGCCAGGGGGGGAGACCCAGTACTTC.

The chain links TRBV3-1 (or the pseudogene TRBV3-2) to TRBJ1-6, with D unclear. Trimming shortened V by 1 base and J by 7 bases, and 11 bases separated the two germline ends. Germline V lookup: CDR1 LGHDT, CDR2 YNNKEL (reference sequence). CDR3 size: 15 residues. The CDR3 loop is CASSQGGLANSPLHF. The CDR3 region has the DNA TGTGCCAGCAGCCAAGGGGGTTTAGCGAATTCACCCCTCCACTTT.

This clone was picked up one time. The chain joins TRBV12-3 or TRBV12-4 to TRBJ2-7; no clear D. V was clipped by 5 bases and J by 7 bases, with 12 bases between them. This CDR3 has 12 residues. In DNA form, the CDR3 reads TGTGCCAGCAGTGCATATAGTAATGAGCAGTACTTC. This sequence encodes CASSAYSNEQYF.

This chain uses TRBV4-2 with TRBJ1-4; D gene uncertain. The length of the CDR3 is 16 residues. V lost 0 bases to trimming and J lost 7 bases, with 15 bases between them. The germline gives CDR1 LGHNA, CDR2 YNFKEQ. CDR3 amino acids: CASSQDGYQAVEKLFF. In nucleotides, the CDR3 is TGTGCCAGCAGCCAAGATGGTTACCAGGCAGTTGAAAAACTGTTTTTT.

The chain links TRBV6-2 or TRBV6-3 to TRBJ2-7, with 8 positions matching TRBD1. This CDR3 spans 14 amino acids. The ends lost 5 bases at V and 0 bases at J; junction bases unmatched: 3. CDR1 and CDR2 from the germline V gene are MNHEY and SVGEGT. CDR3 sequence: CASSRTGISYEQYF. In DNA, the CDR3 is TGTGCCAGCAGTCGGACAGGGATCTCCTACGAGCAGTACTTC.

CDR3 bases: TGTGCCAGCAGTACGTACCGGACTAGCGGAAAAACAGATACGCAGTATTTT. This sequence encodes CASSTYRTSGKTDTQYF. The rearrangement uses TRBV27 and TRBJ2-3, with 10 bases matching TRBD2. The ends lost 5 bases at V and 3 bases at J; junction bases unmatched: 11. Germline V CDR1 and CDR2: MNHEY, SMNVEV (reference sequence). This CDR3 has 17 amino acids.

The chain uses TRBV5-5 and TRBJ1-6; 9 positions agree with TRBD1. Losses at the gene ends were 2 bases for V and 7 bases for J; bases not matched to a gene: 1. Germline V gene lookup returns CDR1 SGHKS and CDR2 YYEKEE (reference sequence). CDR3 length: 14 amino acids. The CDR3 nucleotides read TGTGCCAGCAGCTTACAGGGGGCGAATTCACCCCTCCACTTT. Amino acid sequence: CASSLQGANSPLHF.

The genes are TRBV28 and TRBJ1-2; D might be TRBD1 (6 bases). The CDR3 runs to 16 residues. Per germline, CDR1 MDHEN and CDR2 SYDVKM. V was pared by 3 bases and J by 7 bases, with 21 bases between. Here the CDR3 DNA reads TGTGCCAGCAGTTTCCCCGGGACAAAGGGGGTAGTTGGCTACACCTTC. This codes for CASSFPGTKGVVGYTF.

This chain links TRBV4-1 with TRBJ1-6; 7 positions match TRBD1. In germline, CDR1 is MGHRA, CDR2 YSYEKL. Trimming took 5 bases from V and 0 from J; bases not matched to a gene: 7. This CDR3 has 17 amino acids. The CDR3 sequence is CASSSQTGISYNSPLHF. The CDR3 DNA reads TGCGCCAGCAGCAGCCAGACAGGGATCTCCTATAATTCACCCCTCCACTTT.

The chain is built from TRBV28 and TRBJ2-5, with 14 bases aligning to TRBD2. This CDR3 spans 16 amino acids. CDR1 and CDR2 from the germline V gene are MDHEN and SYDVKM. V was clipped by 6 bases and J by 5 bases; unmatched bases: 8. In DNA, the CDR3 is TGTGCCAGCAGCCGCGGGACTAGCGGGGGCCGGGAGACCCAGTACTTC. This sequence encodes CASSRGTSGGRETQYF.

The chain combines TRBV18 with TRBJ2-1, with D maybe TRBD1 (6 bases). The CDR3 extends over 15 amino acids. CDR1 KGHSH and CDR2 LQKENI come from the germline V gene. V was shortened by 0 bases and J by 5 bases, with 11 bases between the two germline ends. As DNA, the CDR3 is TGTGCCAGCTCACCACCGGGCAGGGGCCACAATGAGCAGTTCTTC. Its protein product is CASSPPGRGHNEQFF. Full variable domain (rest looked up from reference TRBV18 and TRBJ2-1): NAGVMQNPRHLVRRRGQEARLRCSPMKGHSHVYWYRQLPEEGLKFMVYLQKENIIDESGMPKERFSAEFPKEGPSILRIQQVVRGDSAAYFCASSPPGRGHNEQFFGPGTRLTVL.

The V call is TRBV11-2, the J call TRBJ1-6; no clear D. There are 15 residues in the CDR3. From germline, CDR1 is SGHAT and CDR2 FQNNGV. Trimming cost V 7 bases and J 4 bases, with 14 bases left between them. CDR3: CASTQTQDYNSPLHF. Here the CDR3 DNA reads TGTGCCAGCACCCAGACCCAGGATTATAATTCACCCCTCCACTTT.

The chain has TRBV11-2 and TRBJ1-1; D not resolved. Trimming shortened V by 5 bases and J by 6 bases, and 16 bases separated the two germline ends. CDR1 is SGHAT, CDR2 FQNNGV, per germline. The CDR3 runs to 14 residues. In DNA form, the CDR3 reads TGTGCCAGCAGCCCTGGCACGGGAAGGGCTGAAGCTTTCTTT. Its protein product is CASSPGTGRAEAFF. Complete variable domain (other parts from reference TRBV11-2 and TRBJ1-1): EAGVAQSPRYKIIEKRQSVAFWCNPISGHATLYWYQQILGQGPKLLIQFQNNGVVDDSQLPKDRFSAERLKGVDSTLKIQPAKLEDSAVYLCASSPGTGRAEAFFGQGTRLTVV.

The CDR3 reads CASSPPDRRNTEAFF. Here the CDR3 DNA reads TGTGCCAGCTCACCACCGGACAGGAGGAACACTGAAGCTTTCTTT. The rearrangement joins TRBV18 to TRBJ1-1, with 7 bases aligning to TRBD1. This CDR3 is 15 amino acids long. The V and J ends lost 0 bases and 1 base, in that order; junction bases with no gene match: 2. Germline assignment: CDR1 KGHSH and CDR2 LQKENI.

This chain joins TRBV9 and TRBJ1-2; TRBD1 matches 7 bases. V dropped 3 bases and J dropped 4; count of bases not matched to a gene: 12. There are 16 residues in the CDR3. Per the germline V gene, CDR1 is SGDLS and CDR2 is YYNGEE. DNA of the CDR3: TGTGCCAGCAGCGCCGGAGGGACAGTGCATCGCTATGGCTACACCTTC. Translating it yields CASSAGGTVHRYGYTF. Looking up the rest from reference TRBV9 and TRBJ1-2 gives the full variable domain: DSGVTQTPKHLITATGQRVTLRCSPRSGDLSVYWYQQSLDQGLQFLIQYYNGEERAKGNILERFSAQQFPDLHSELNLSSLELGDSALYFCASSAGGTVHRYGYTFGSGTRLTVV.

The DNA for the CDR3 is TGTGCCAGCTCAACAAAAGGGGCAGGCGCTTTCTTT. Protein: CASSTKGAGAFF. The chain combines TRBV18 with TRBJ1-1; perhaps TRBD1 as D (5 bases). This CDR3 is 12 amino acids long. Per the germline V gene, CDR1 is KGHSH and CDR2 is LQKENI. Trimming took 5 bases from V and 11 from J, leaving 15 bases between them.

This chain joins TRBV9 and TRBJ1-1, with 9 bases aligning to TRBD1. This CDR3 spans 14 amino acids. V shed 4 bases and J 4 bases; nucleotides not matched to a gene: 5. The germline CDR1 and CDR2 sequences are SGDLS and YYNGEE. As DNA, the CDR3 is TGTGCCAGCAGCACAAAGACAGGGGGCACTGAAGCTTTCTTT. Its protein product is CASSTKTGGTEAFF.

The CDR3 here is CASSLTVNTGELFF. The CDR3 nucleotides read TGTGCCAGCAGCTTGACAGTGAACACCGGGGAGCTGTTTTTT. The chain links TRBV7-9 to TRBJ2-2; TRBD1 is a possible D gene (5 bases). The germline CDR1 and CDR2 sequences are SEHNR and FQNEAQ (reference sequence). The CDR3 runs to 14 residues. Trimming left V 3 bases short and J 1 base short, with 6 bases between.

The chain has TRBV29-1 and TRBJ2-1, with TRBD1 identical over 7 bases. Trimming took 6 bases from V and 1 from J; bases not matched to a gene: 9. Germline values: CDR1 SQVTM, CDR2 ANQGSEA. This CDR3 is 15 amino acids long. CDR3 DNA sequence: TGCAGCGTCGCACAGGGGTATTCTTCCTACAATGAGCAGTTCTTC. It translates to CSVAQGYSSYNEQFF.

This chain joins TRBV15 and TRBJ1-2; D may be TRBD1 (5 bases). Germline CDR1 and CDR2: LNHNV and YYDKDF (reference sequence). V was shortened by 1 base and J by 6 bases, with 21 bases between the two germline ends. This CDR3 contains 17 residues. The CDR3 spells CATSRGPRRGIADGYTF. CDR3 sequence (DNA): TGTGCCACCAGCAGAGGACCTCGGAGGGGAATTGCGGATGGCTACACCTTC. The full variable domain, with the rest looked up from reference TRBV15 and TRBJ1-2, is DAMVIQNPRYQVTQFGKPVTLSCSQTLNHNVMYWYQQKSSQAPKLLFHYYDKDFNNEADTPDNFQSRRPNTSFCFLDIRSPGLGDTAMYLCATSRGPRRGIADGYTFGSGTRLTVV.

This sequence joins TRBV2 and TRBJ2-3; 7 nucleotides line up with TRBD1. The CDR3 is 17 amino acids. Germline loops: CDR1 SNHLY, CDR2 FYNNEI. V lost 3 bases, J lost 4 bases, and 13 bases stayed unmatched. In nucleotides, the CDR3 is TGTGCCAGCAGTGAGCGAGGGACAGTCCCAGTTTCAGATACGCAGTATTTT. This sequence encodes CASSERGTVPVSDTQYF.

The chain links TRBV7-2 to TRBJ2-7, with 7 bases fitting TRBD2. The germline gives CDR1 SGHTA, CDR2 FQGNSA. The CDR3 spans 19 residues. V lost 3 bases to trimming and J lost 1 base; unmatched junction nucleotides: 18. This CDR3 reads CASSFAGPGGIRVSYEQYF. DNA for the CDR3: TGTGCCAGCAGCTTTGCAGGGCCGGGGGGTATCAGGGTATCCTACGAGCAGTACTTC.

The chain employs TRBV18 and TRBJ1-4; no clear D gene. This CDR3 spans 14 amino acids. Germline loops: CDR1 KGHSH, CDR2 LQKENI. Trimming stripped 3 bases from V and 5 bases from J, with 10 bases between. The CDR3 DNA is TGTGCCAGCTCACCCTCCAGGTCGAATGAAAAACTGTTTTTT. It is translated as CASSPSRSNEKLFF.

This chain connects TRBV5-4 to TRBJ2-2, with D possibly TRBD2 on 6 matching bases. The CDR3 spans 14 residues. V lost 3 bases and J 7 bases, leaving 13 bases between the germline ends. CDR1 and CDR2 (germline): SGHNT, YYREEE (reference sequence). In nucleotides, the CDR3 is TGTGCCAGCAGCTCGACTAGTTTCGTCGGGGAGCTGTTTTTT. It is translated as CASSSTSFVGELFF. The complete variable domain, with remaining parts taken from reference TRBV5-4 and TRBJ2-2, reads ETGVTQSPTHLIKTRGQQVTLRCSSQSGHNTVSWYQQALGQGPQFIFQYYREEENGRGNFPPRFSGLQFPNYSSELNVNALELDDSALYLCASSSTSFVGELFFGEGSRLTVL.

The V and J genes are TRBV6-5 and TRBJ1-5; no clear D. The CDR3 contains 12 residues. Germline V lookup: CDR1 MNHEY, CDR2 SVGAGI. The V end lost 7 bases, the J end lost 4 bases, and 8 bases lay between the germline ends. The CDR3: CASKNSNQPQHF. DNA of the CDR3: TGTGCCAGCAAGAACAGTAATCAGCCCCAGCATTTT.

The chain recombines TRBV5-6 with TRBJ1-2; the D gene is possibly TRBD1 (5 bases). With 4 bases removed from V and 8 bases from J, the gap between germline ends came to 12 bases. Germline V gives CDR1 SGHDT, CDR2 YYEEEE. This CDR3 has 12 amino acids. Written as DNA, the CDR3 is TGTGCCAGCAGCGGAGGGCAGGGAGGCTACACCTTC. Protein: CASSGGQGGYTF.

This chain uses TRBV7-8 with TRBJ2-2; 8 positions match TRBD1. The germline V gene has CDR1 SGHVS and CDR2 FQNEAQ. J gave up 9 bases and V 5 bases, and 8 bases lay outside the gene matches. The length of the CDR3 is 14 residues. CDR3 protein: CASSLGQGLRELFF. The CDR3 nucleotides read TGTGCCAGCAGCCTCGGACAGGGTTTACGGGAGCTGTTTTTT.

This clone was observed a handful of times. This sequence joins TRBV5-8 and TRBJ1-1, with D unclear. Germline V lookup: CDR1 SGHTS, CDR2 YDEGEE. The CDR3 sequence is 14 residues long. Deletions cut 0 bases from V and 3 bases from J, with 9 bases between. In nucleotides, the CDR3 is TGTGCCAGCAGCTTGGTACTGCTATACACTGAAGCTTTCTTT. This translates into CASSLVLLYTEAFF.

This clone was seen once. The rearrangement joins TRBV19 to TRBJ2-5; 9 nucleotides line up with TRBD1. The junction had 6 bases not matched to a gene; V was cut back by 6 bases and J by 4 bases. Germline V gene sequence: CDR1 LNHDA, CDR2 SQIVND (reference sequence). This CDR3 is 14 amino acids long. The CDR3 spells CASSDYRGRETQYF. DNA for the CDR3: TGTGCCAGTAGCGATTACAGGGGGCGAGAGACCCAGTACTTC.

This clone was counted once. The J gene is TRBJ1-4, the V gene TRBV6-6, with a weak D call TRBD1 (6 bases). Germline V gene sequence: CDR1 MNHNY, CDR2 SVGAGI (reference sequence). The CDR3 is 15 amino acids. The V end lost 0 bases, the J end lost 7 bases, and 12 bases lay between the germline ends. CDR3 amino acids: CASSYSSRGSEKLFF. The CDR3 region has the DNA TGTGCCAGCAGTTACTCTTCCAGGGGTTCTGAAAAACTGTTTTTT.